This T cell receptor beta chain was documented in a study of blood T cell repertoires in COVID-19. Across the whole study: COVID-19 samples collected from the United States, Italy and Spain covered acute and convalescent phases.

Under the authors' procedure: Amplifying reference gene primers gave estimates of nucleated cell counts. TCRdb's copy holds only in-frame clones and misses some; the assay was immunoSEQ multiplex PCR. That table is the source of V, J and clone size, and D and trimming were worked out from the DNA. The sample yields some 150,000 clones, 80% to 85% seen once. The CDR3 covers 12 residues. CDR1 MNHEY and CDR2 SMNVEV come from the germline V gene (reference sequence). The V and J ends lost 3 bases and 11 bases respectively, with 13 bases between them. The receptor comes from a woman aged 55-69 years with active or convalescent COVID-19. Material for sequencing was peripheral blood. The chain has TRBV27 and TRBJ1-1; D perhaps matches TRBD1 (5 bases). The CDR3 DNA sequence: TGTGCCAGCAGTTTCGTCGGGGGTGGTGCTTTCTTT. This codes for CASSFVGGGAFF.